Below are 32 T cell receptor beta chains sequenced from a single sample in a study of cytomegalovirus exposure and HLA in healthy donors. Both 60 Vbeta primers and 13 Jbeta primers went into the PCR. Produced via immunoSEQ multiplex PCR; TCRdb's table is partial and in-frame only. This table holds roughly 140,000 clones. The sample consisted of PBMCs. These receptors came from a male donor in good health and CMV-seronegative.

The J gene is TRBJ2-1, the V gene TRBV5-4, with TRBD2 identical over 12 bases. This CDR3 comprises 18 residues. V dropped 0 bases and J dropped 1; count of bases not matched to a gene: 5. CDR1 is SGHNT, CDR2 YYREEE, per germline (reference sequence). CDR3 nucleotide sequence: TGTGCCAGCAGCTTGGGGCTAGCGGGAGGGATTTCCTACAATGAGCAGTTCTTC. Encoded protein: CASSLGLAGGISYNEQFF.

As to this clone: Other DNA sequences of this sample code for an identical CDR3. The chain joins TRBV5-1 to TRBJ1-1; D is possibly TRBD1 (5 bases). V dropped 4 bases and J dropped 0 bases, with 7 bases sitting between them. The CDR3 has 13 residues. From germline, CDR1 is SGHRS and CDR2 YFSETQ. For the CDR3, the DNA is TGCGCCAGCAGCCTGACAGTGAACACTGAAGCTTTCTTT. This translates into CASSLTVNTEAFF.

The V call is TRBV5-5, the J call TRBJ2-7; possible D gene TRBD1, 6 bases. V lost 0 bases and J lost 0, with 13 bases in between. The CDR3 is 16 amino acids. The V gene's germline CDR1 is SGHKS and CDR2 YYEKEE (reference sequence). The CDR3 sequence: CASSLDRAFFSYEQYF. CDR3 coding DNA: TGTGCCAGCAGCTTGGACAGGGCTTTCTTCTCCTACGAGCAGTACTTC.

V gene TRBV7-8 combines with J gene TRBJ2-7; 7 nucleotides line up with TRBD2. CDR3 length: 14 amino acids. The V segment lost 5 bases and the J segment 2 bases; nucleotides outside the gene matches: 6. Germline CDR1 SGHVS, CDR2 FQNEAQ. The CDR3 reads CASSPGGSAYEQYF. The CDR3 DNA reads as TGTGCCAGCAGCCCCGGGGGGAGCGCCTACGAGCAGTACTTC. Based on the CDR3 plus reference TRBV7-8 and TRBJ2-7, the full variable domain is GAGVSQSPRYKVAKRGQDVALRCDPISGHVSLFWYQQALGQGPEFLTYFQNEAQLDKSGLPSDRFFAERPEGSVSTLKIQRTQQEDSAVYLCASSPGGSAYEQYFGPGTRLTVT.

The CDR3 DNA reads TGTGCCAGCAGCGTAGGAACAGGCAATCAGCCCCAGCATTTT. This gives the protein CASSVGTGNQPQHF. The V and J genes are TRBV9 and TRBJ1-5; unclear D gene. This CDR3 is built from 14 residues. Trimming cost V 0 bases and J 2 bases, with 6 bases left between them. Germline-derived CDR1 and CDR2 are SGDLS and YYNGEE.

The chain carries TRBV5-1 and TRBJ1-1, with D possibly being TRBD1 (6 bases). The ends were cut back, 3 bases at V and 0 bases at J, with 12 bases in the middle. This CDR3 spans 15 amino acids. Germline assignment: CDR1 SGHRS and CDR2 YFSETQ. The CDR3 is CASSSGHNMNTEAFF. The DNA of the CDR3 is TGCGCCAGCAGCTCGGGACACAACATGAACACTGAAGCTTTCTTT.

V gene TRBV9 combines with J gene TRBJ2-1, with TRBD1 matching 7 bases. This CDR3 contains 15 residues. Germline loops: CDR1 SGDLS, CDR2 YYNGEE. Trimming at V came to 0 bases and at J to 4 bases, leaving 4 bases not matched to a gene. CDR3 sequence reads: CASSVGSTGYNEQFF. CDR3 nucleotide sequence: TGTGCCAGCAGCGTAGGTTCGACAGGGTACAATGAGCAGTTCTTC.

CDR3 in DNA: TGCAGCGTTCGTGCGGGGAACTCCTACGAGCAGTACTTC. Its protein is CSVRAGNSYEQYF. The V gene is TRBV29-1, the J gene TRBJ2-7, with D perhaps TRBD2 (6 bases). The CDR3 extends over 13 amino acids. V was shortened by 5 bases and J by 0 bases, with 11 bases between the two germline ends. CDR1 and CDR2 from the germline V gene are SQVTM and ANQGSEA.

The gene calls are TRBV7-9 and TRBJ1-1; no reliable D call. This CDR3 comprises 14 residues. V lost 1 base and J lost 4, with 10 bases in between. Germline-derived CDR1 and CDR2 are SEHNR and FQNEAQ (reference sequence). This CDR3 is CASSLGLVSTEAFF. The CDR3 nucleotides are TGTGCCAGCAGCTTAGGACTGGTAAGCACTGAAGCTTTCTTT.

V gene TRBV6-5 combines with J gene TRBJ1-2, with D uncertain. In germline, CDR1 is MNHEY, CDR2 SVGAGI. The CDR3 totals 13 residues. V lost 3 bases and J 4 bases, leaving 9 bases between the germline ends. The CDR3 bases are TGTGCCAGCAGTTATCACCCTAGCTATGGCTACACCTTC. The encoded protein is CASSYHPSYGYTF.

The CDR3 sequence: CASSQHRVTNTEAFF. The CDR3 DNA is TGCGCCAGCAGTCAACACAGGGTGACGAACACTGAAGCTTTCTTT. The rearrangement joins TRBV23-1 to TRBJ1-1; D may be TRBD1 (6 bases). TRBV23-1 is an ORF; its function is uncertain. The CDR3 consists of 15 residues. Trimming cost V 2 bases and J 1 base, with 11 bases left between them.

The chain joins TRBV9 to TRBJ2-2; TRBD1 agrees at 10 bases. CDR1 and CDR2 (germline): SGDLS, YYNGEE. The V and J ends lost 5 bases and 5 bases, in that order; junction bases with no gene match: 9. This CDR3 contains 16 residues. The CDR3 spells CASRGTGTGVTGELFF. CDR3 DNA sequence: TGTGCCAGCAGAGGAACCGGGACAGGGGTAACCGGGGAGCTGTTTTTT.

This chain links TRBV28 with TRBJ1-2; D gene unclear. V was cut by 1 base and J by 4 bases, with 10 bases left in between. Germline loops: CDR1 MDHEN, CDR2 SYDVKM. CDR3 length: 14 amino acids. In DNA, the CDR3 is TGTGCCAGCAGTTTATTTACAGAGTCCTATGGCTACACCTTC. It encodes CASSLFTESYGYTF.

This chain connects TRBV5-6 to TRBJ2-1, with 9 positions matching TRBD1. The length of the CDR3 is 19 residues. Trimming cost V 0 bases and J 2 bases; bases outside gene matches: 12. Germline V gene sequence: CDR1 SGHDT, CDR2 YYEEEE. In DNA form, the CDR3 reads TGTGCCAGCAGCTTGGGCGGACAGGGGAGAGTTTTGGCCTACAATGAGCAGTTCTTC. Protein: CASSLGGQGRVLAYNEQFF.

The rearrangement links TRBV5-1 to TRBJ2-2; weak D call: TRBD2 (5 bases). The V end was cut by 4 bases, the J end by 1 base, with 11 bases between. The CDR3 consists of 15 residues. Germline V lookup: CDR1 SGHRS, CDR2 YFSETQ. CDR3 in DNA: TGCGCCAGCAGCCTAGGCGGGTTGAACACCGGGGAGCTGTTTTTT. Translated: CASSLGGLNTGELFF. Variable domain in full (rest from reference TRBV5-1 and TRBJ2-2): KAGVTQTPRYLIKTRGQQVTLSCSPISGHRSVSWYQQTPGQGLQFLFEYFSETQRNKGNFPGRFSGRQFSNSRSEMNVSTLELGDSALYLCASSLGGLNTGELFFGEGSRLTVL.

The V and J genes are TRBV6-5 and TRBJ2-7, with D unclear. Trimming cost V 8 bases and J 2 bases, with 16 bases left between them. CDR1 is MNHEY and CDR2 is SVGAGI in the germline V gene. The CDR3 covers 14 residues. In DNA form, the CDR3 reads TGTGCCAGCCGCCCCTCGGAGATCCCCTACGAGCAGTACTTC. The encoded protein is CASRPSEIPYEQYF.

The rearrangement joins TRBV30 to TRBJ1-5; D uncertain. The germline CDR1 and CDR2 sequences are GTSNPN and SVGIG (reference sequence). V shed 0 bases and J shed 5 bases, with 8 bases lying between them. This CDR3 region has 13 residues. The CDR3 region is CAWSVYGDQPQHF. The CDR3 coding sequence is TGTGCCTGGAGTGTATACGGGGATCAGCCCCAGCATTTT.

J is TRBJ2-3 and V is TRBV4-2; tentatively, D is TRBD1 (6 bases). The CDR3 loop spans 17 amino acids. Germline lookup yields CDR1 LGHNA and CDR2 YNFKEQ. The V and J ends lost 0 bases and 1 base respectively, with 14 bases between them. CDR3 sequence (DNA): TGTGCCAGCAGCCAAGATAGTTCGGCAGGGGGCACAGATACGCAGTATTTT. It codes for CASSQDSSAGGTDTQYF.

This chain uses TRBV5-1 with TRBJ2-7, with a possible D match to TRBD1 (6 bases). Germline CDR1 is SGHRS and CDR2 is YFSETQ. Between the trimmed V and J ends, which lost 5 bases and 3 bases, there was a span of 18 bases. CDR3 size: 15 residues. CDR3 region: CASRRSEDRVYEQYF. The CDR3 coding sequence is TGCGCCAGCAGGAGAAGCGAGGACAGAGTCTACGAGCAGTACTTC.

The rearrangement links TRBV6-5 to TRBJ1-5; a weak D match, TRBD1 (6 bases). CDR1 is MNHEY and CDR2 is SVGAGI in the germline V gene. CDR3 length: 14 residues. The germline V and J ends were trimmed by 5 bases and 0 bases, with 8 bases remaining between them. The CDR3 bases are TGTGCCAGCAGTACAGGGTATAGCAATCAGCCCCAGCATTTT. It specifies CASSTGYSNQPQHF.

The chain is built from TRBV7-2 and TRBJ2-7; TRBD1 aligns across 9 bases. Looked up from germline, CDR1 is SGHTA and CDR2 is FQGNSA. This CDR3 is 16 amino acids long. With 5 bases clipped from V and 0 bases from J, the junction kept 8 bases outside the gene matches. The CDR3 region has the DNA TGTGCCAGCAGCCAATGGGACAGGGCTAGCTCCTACGAGCAGTACTTC. Residues: CASSQWDRASSYEQYF.

The V gene is TRBV27, the J gene TRBJ1-1; 7 bases align to TRBD1. Germline loops: CDR1 MNHEY, CDR2 SMNVEV (reference sequence). The CDR3 spans 14 residues. The ends lost 2 bases at V and 0 bases at J; junction bases unmatched: 0. The CDR3 nucleotides read TGTGCCAGCAGTTTAGGGACAGTGAACACTGAAGCTTTCTTT. Translating it yields CASSLGTVNTEAFF.

The rearrangement links TRBV9 to TRBJ2-4; 11 nucleotides agree with TRBD2. J lost 7 bases, V lost 0 bases, and 3 bases had no gene match. CDR1 and CDR2 (germline): SGDLS, YYNGEE. CDR3 length: 15 residues. CDR3 bases: TGTGCCAGCAGCGTAGACTTAGCGGGAGGGAACATTCAGTACTTC. Translation gives CASSVDLAGGNIQYF. Full variable domain (missing parts from reference TRBV9 and TRBJ2-4): DSGVTQTPKHLITATGQRVTLRCSPRSGDLSVYWYQQSLDQGLQFLIQYYNGEERAKGNILERFSAQQFPDLHSELNLSSLELGDSALYFCASSVDLAGGNIQYFGAGTRLSVL.

The J gene is TRBJ2-7, the V gene TRBV4-2, with D perhaps TRBD1 (8 bases). V lost 5 bases and J lost 2, with 16 bases in between. The CDR3 has 15 residues. CDR1 is LGHNA, CDR2 YNFKEQ, per germline. In nucleotides, the CDR3 is TGTGCCAGCAGCATAACAGGGGGGGGGACCTACGAGCAGTACTTC. As protein: CASSITGGGTYEQYF.

This chain links TRBV7-9 with TRBJ1-2; 7 positions agree with TRBD1. The CDR3 is 15 residues long. With V trimmed by 6 bases and J by 7 bases, 14 bases remained unmatched. Germline CDR1 reads SEHNR; CDR2 reads FQNEAQ (reference sequence). The CDR3 region has the DNA TGTGCCAGCAGTCAACCTCCCGGGACAGTAAGTGGCTACACCTTC. Its protein product is CASSQPPGTVSGYTF.

The genes are TRBV4-2 and TRBJ1-1; D is unresolved. Per germline, CDR1 LGHNA and CDR2 YNFKEQ. V was trimmed by 0 bases and J by 8 bases, leaving 10 bases between them. This CDR3 region has 13 residues. The chain's CDR3 is CASSQDRDSEAFF. The DNA for the CDR3 is TGTGCCAGCAGCCAAGATCGAGATTCAGAAGCTTTCTTT.

The chain joins TRBV10-3 to TRBJ1-2; D may be TRBD1 (6 bases). V was trimmed by 0 bases and J by 3 bases, leaving 17 bases between them. The CDR3 consists of 17 residues. CDR1 is ENHRY, CDR2 SYGVKD, per germline. The CDR3 spells CAISESIHRVWDYGYTF. The DNA for the CDR3 is TGTGCCATCAGTGAGTCGATCCACAGGGTTTGGGACTATGGCTACACCTTC.

V gene TRBV5-8 combines with J gene TRBJ2-7; D call uncertain. The germline V gene has CDR1 SGHTS and CDR2 YDEGEE. V dropped 3 bases and J dropped 5 bases, with 12 bases sitting between them. This CDR3 has 13 amino acids. DNA for the CDR3: TGTGCCAGCAGCTCGGATGGTGACAACGAGCAGTACTTC. It is translated as CASSSDGDNEQYF.

V is TRBV7-9 and J is TRBJ1-5; 9 bases agree with TRBD1. J lost 5 bases, V lost 1 base, and 3 bases had no gene match. This CDR3 is 15 amino acids long. Germline CDR1 and CDR2: SEHNR and FQNEAQ (reference sequence). The CDR3 sequence is CASSLDTGGYQPQHF. The DNA for the CDR3 is TGTGCCAGCAGCTTAGATACAGGGGGCTATCAGCCCCAGCATTTT. The full variable domain, with the rest looked up from reference TRBV7-9 and TRBJ1-5, is DTGVSQNPRHKITKRGQNVTFRCDPISEHNRLYWYRQTLGQGPEFLTYFQNEAQLEKSRLLSDRFSAERPKGSFSTLEIQRTEQGDSAMYLCASSLDTGGYQPQHFGDGTRLSIL.

This chain joins TRBV9 and TRBJ2-1; the D gene is possibly TRBD2 (5 bases). The CDR3 covers 13 residues. The V end lost 1 base, the J end lost 6 bases, and 8 bases lay between the germline ends. The germline V gene has CDR1 SGDLS and CDR2 YYNGEE. For the CDR3, the DNA is TGTGCCAGCAGCGTATCGGGGATCAATGAGCAGTTCTTC. Translation gives CASSVSGINEQFF.

The gene calls are TRBV28 and TRBJ2-7, with D perhaps matching TRBD2 (6 bases). The CDR3 has 18 residues. The germline V gene encodes CDR1 MDHEN and CDR2 SYDVKM. Trimming cost V 2 bases and J 4 bases, with 24 bases left between them. The CDR3 DNA follows: TGTGCCAGCAGTTTAGTTAGCGGCCGCCTCCATGGGATGTACGAGCAGTACTTC. Encoded protein: CASSLVSGRLHGMYEQYF.

The chain carries TRBV6-5 and TRBJ1-5; 8 bases map to TRBD1. The germline gives CDR1 MNHEY, CDR2 SVGAGI. Losses at the gene ends were 5 bases for V and 1 base for J; bases not matched to a gene: 4. This CDR3 comprises 15 residues. The CDR3 region has the DNA TGTGCCAGCAGTCCGGACAGGGCAAGCAATCAGCCCCAGCATTTT. Translated: CASSPDRASNQPQHF.